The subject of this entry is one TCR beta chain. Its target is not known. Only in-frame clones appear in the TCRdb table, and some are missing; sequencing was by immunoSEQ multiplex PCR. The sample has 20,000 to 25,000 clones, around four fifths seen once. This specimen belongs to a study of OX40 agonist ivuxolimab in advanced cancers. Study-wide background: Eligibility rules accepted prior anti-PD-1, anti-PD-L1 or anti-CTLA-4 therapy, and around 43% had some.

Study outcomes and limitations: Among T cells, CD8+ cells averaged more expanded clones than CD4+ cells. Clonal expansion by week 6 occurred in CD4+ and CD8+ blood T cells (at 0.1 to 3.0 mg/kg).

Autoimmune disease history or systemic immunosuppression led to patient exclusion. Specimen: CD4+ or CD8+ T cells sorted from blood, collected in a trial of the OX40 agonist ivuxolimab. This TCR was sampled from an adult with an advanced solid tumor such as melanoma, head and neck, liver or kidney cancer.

CDR3: CASSLLAGGPETQYF. CDR3 nucleotide sequence: TGTGCCAGCAGCTTACTAGCGGGGGGGCCGGAGACCCAGTACTTC. The chain carries TRBV5-4 and TRBJ2-5; TRBD2 agrees at 13 bases. This CDR3 contains 15 residues. Germline CDR1 and CDR2: SGHNT and YYREEE (reference sequence). J was trimmed by 5 bases and V by 2 bases; bases with no gene match: 3.